This T cell receptor beta chain originates from a study of blood T cell repertoires in COVID-19. Per the study methods: Researchers report that nucleated cell counts were estimated from reference gene primer amplification. Clones were read by immunoSEQ multiplex PCR, and TCRdb kept only the in-frame ones, dropping some. The DNA gave D and trimming, while V, J and clone size come from that table. Of about 260,000 clones listed, approximately 83% are singletons. V lost 0 bases to trimming and J lost 1 base, with 7 bases between them. From germline, CDR1 is SGHRS and CDR2 YFSETQ. The CDR3 runs to 14 residues.

This TCR was sampled from a woman aged 45-65 years who had recovered from COVID-19. Input material: peripheral blood. The chain joins TRBV5-1 to TRBJ2-5; D unclear. The CDR3, as DNA: TGCGCCAGCAGCTTGGGGCAACCCCAAGAGACCCAGTACTTC. This translates into CASSLGQPQETQYF.